This passage covers 4 T cell receptor beta chains from one sample sequenced in a study of blood T cell repertoires in COVID-19. Here immunoSEQ multiplex PCR was the method, and the copy in TCRdb shows in-frame clones only, minus some. Of around 26,000 clones listed, around four fifths are singletons. The sequencing input was peripheral blood. All receptors derive from a human donor in a cohort sampled during active COVID-19.

This clone was detected only once. The chain carries TRBV12-5 and TRBJ2-3, with 7 bases fitting TRBD2. The CDR3 spans 13 residues. In germline, CDR1 is LGHNT, CDR2 FRNRAP. The trim removed 11 bases at V and 5 bases at J, leaving 10 bases unmatched. CDR3: CAGSPGLGDTQYF. The DNA of the CDR3 is TGTGCTGGCTCTCCCGGACTAGGAGATACGCAGTATTTT.

This chain joins TRBV27 and TRBJ2-7; tentative D call: TRBD1 (5 bases). CDR1 is MNHEY and CDR2 is SMNVEV in the germline V gene (reference sequence). The CDR3 runs to 15 residues. The V end was cut by 4 bases, the J end by 0 bases, with 13 bases between. The CDR3 DNA reads TGTGCCAGCAGTTCGGCAGGGTTTCACTCCTACGAGCAGTACTTC. Encoded protein: CASSSAGFHSYEQYF.

This chain uses TRBV6-2 or TRBV6-3 with TRBJ2-7; D call uncertain. The germline V and J ends were trimmed by 6 bases and 1 base, with 16 bases remaining between them. The CDR3 sequence is 15 residues long. CDR1 is MNHEY and CDR2 is SVGEGT in the germline V gene. This CDR3 reads CASSVSWAISYEQYF. For the CDR3, the DNA is TGTGCCAGCAGCGTAAGTTGGGCGATTTCCTACGAGCAGTACTTC.

This chain connects TRBV5-6 to TRBJ1-6; 12 bases agree with TRBD1. The CDR3 has 15 amino acids. V was pared by 3 bases and J by 10 bases, with 5 bases of the junction left unmatched. Germline lookup yields CDR1 SGHDT and CDR2 YYEEEE. In DNA form, the CDR3 reads TGTGCCAGCAGCTGGGACAGGGGGCGGAAATCACCCCTCCACTTT. Its translation is CASSWDRGRKSPLHF.